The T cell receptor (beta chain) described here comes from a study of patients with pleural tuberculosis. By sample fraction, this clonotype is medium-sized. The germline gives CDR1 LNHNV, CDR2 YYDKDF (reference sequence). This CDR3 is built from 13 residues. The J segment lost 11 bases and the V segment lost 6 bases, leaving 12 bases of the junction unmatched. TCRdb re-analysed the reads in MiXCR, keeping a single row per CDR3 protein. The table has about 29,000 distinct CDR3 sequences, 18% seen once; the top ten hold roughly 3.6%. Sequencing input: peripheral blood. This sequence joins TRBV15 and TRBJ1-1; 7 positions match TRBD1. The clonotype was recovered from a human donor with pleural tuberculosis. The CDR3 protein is CATRSGTARQAFF. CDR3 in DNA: TGTGCCACCAGATCCGGGACAGCCCGCCAGGCTTTCTTT.